This T cell receptor (beta chain) was documented in a study of tumor-infiltrating lymphocytes in primary liver carcinoma. Total RNA amounting to around 530 ng was the source from which TCR beta cDNA was made with a constant-region primer. Sequencing libraries for TCR beta derived from three nested multiplex PCR rounds that used slightly modified ARM-PCR. The first two PCR rounds, around 10 cycles each, used TRBV1-TRBV30 forward primers and a C-beta reverse primer. TCRdb reprocessed the multiplex PCR reads with MiXCR, giving one entry per CDR3 protein. This table has roughly 70,000 distinct CDR3 sequences, 71% appearing once. The CDR3 consists of 15 residues. Germline lookup yields CDR1 SQVTM and CDR2 ANQGSEA. With respect to this clonotype: Antigen unknown. It is likely a read error, because the conserved phenylalanine at the end of the CDR3 is missing.

Starting material for RNA and DNA co-extraction consisted of about 19-32 mg of unsorted bulk tissue. More than 85% viable tumor cells made up every tumor sample. Study outcomes and limitations: Tumors had a significantly higher top-250-clone fraction than blood (p = 0.039). Relative to tumor region pairs, the tumor-adjacent and tumor-blood pairs showed overlap that was lower.

The sequenced sample was liver tumor tissue from sampling region 4. As for subset: tumor region T4, right-lateral pole. This TCR was sampled from a man aged 40-50 years with primary liver carcinoma and hepatitis B virus infection. The chain couples TRBV29-1 to TRBJ1-4; 11 nucleotides agree with TRBD1. CDR3 nucleotide sequence: TGCGGCGCTGGGACAGGGGGTGCAACTAATGAAAAACTGTTTATT. This gives the protein CGAGTGGATNEKLFI.